This TCR beta chain stems from a study of cytomegalovirus exposure and HLA in healthy donors. The PCR made use of 60 Vbeta and 13 Jbeta primers. Sequenced by immunoSEQ multiplex PCR; TCRdb stores in-frame clones only, minus some. This repertoire includes 110,000 to 150,000 clones. CDR3 size: 17 residues. V was pared by 5 bases and J by 0 bases, with 14 bases between. The germline V gene encodes CDR1 SGHTA and CDR2 FQGNSA. The TCR originated in a male donor in good health and CMV-seronegative. Material: PBMCs. The J gene is TRBJ1-6, the V gene TRBV7-2; TRBD1 might be the D (5 bases). CDR3: CASSAKGQISYNSPLHF. In DNA form, the CDR3 reads TGTGCCAGCAGCGCAAAAGGACAAATCTCCTATAATTCACCCCTCCACTTT.